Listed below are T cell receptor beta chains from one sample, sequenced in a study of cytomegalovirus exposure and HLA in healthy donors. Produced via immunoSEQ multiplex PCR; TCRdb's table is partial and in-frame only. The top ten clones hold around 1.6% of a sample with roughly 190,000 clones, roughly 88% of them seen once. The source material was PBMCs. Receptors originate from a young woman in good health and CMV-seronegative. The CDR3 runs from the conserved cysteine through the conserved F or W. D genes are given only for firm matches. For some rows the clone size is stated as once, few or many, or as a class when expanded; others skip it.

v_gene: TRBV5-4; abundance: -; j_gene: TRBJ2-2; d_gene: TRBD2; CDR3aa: CASSFISGGTGELFF; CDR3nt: TGTGCCAGCAGCTTTATTAGCGGGGGGACCGGGGAGCTGTTTTTT
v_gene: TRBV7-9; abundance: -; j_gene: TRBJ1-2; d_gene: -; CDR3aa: CASRPNRANYGYTF; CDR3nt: TGTGCCAGCAGGCCAAACAGGGCAAACTATGGCTACACCTTC
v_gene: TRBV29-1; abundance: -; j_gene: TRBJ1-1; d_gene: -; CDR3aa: CSVSSDSLNTEAFF; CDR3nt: TGCAGCGTTTCCTCGGACAGTTTGAACACTGAAGCTTTCTTT
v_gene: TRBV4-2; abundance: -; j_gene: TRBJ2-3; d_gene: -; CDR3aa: CASSQDPFDWQGQNTQYF; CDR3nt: TGTGCCAGCAGCCAAGACCCCTTTGACTGGCAGGGGCAAAATACGCAGTATTTT
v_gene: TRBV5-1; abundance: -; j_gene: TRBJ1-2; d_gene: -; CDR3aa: CASSPDNVGGDGYTF; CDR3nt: TGCGCCAGCAGCCCGGACAATGTGGGAGGGGACGGCTACACCTTC
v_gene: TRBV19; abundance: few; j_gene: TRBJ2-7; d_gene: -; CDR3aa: CASRPGGPYEQYF; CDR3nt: TGTGCCAGTAGACCAGGGGGGCCCTACGAGCAGTACTTC
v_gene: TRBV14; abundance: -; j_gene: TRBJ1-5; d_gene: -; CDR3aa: CASSQDSVWGVLLPWGNQPQHF; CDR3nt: TGTGCCAGCAGCCAAGACTCAGTCTGGGGGGTTTTACTGCCATGGGGCAATCAGCCCCAGCATTTT
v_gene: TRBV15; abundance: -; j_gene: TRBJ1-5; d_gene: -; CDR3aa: CATSRGRVNSNQPQHF; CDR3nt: TGTGCCACCAGCCGAGGAAGAGTGAATAGCAATCAGCCCCAGCATTTT
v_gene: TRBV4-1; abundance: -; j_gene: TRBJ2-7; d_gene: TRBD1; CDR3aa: CASSTVHSRGLGYEQYF; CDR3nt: TGCGCCAGCAGTACAGTCCATTCCAGGGGGCTCGGGTACGAGCAGTACTTC
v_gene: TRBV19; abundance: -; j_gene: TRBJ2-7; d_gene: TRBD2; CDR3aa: CASSTVREVNYEQYF; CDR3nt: TGTGCCAGTAGTACGGTGCGGGAGGTGAACTACGAGCAGTACTTC
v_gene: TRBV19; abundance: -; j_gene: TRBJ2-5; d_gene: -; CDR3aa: CASSSQVVETQYF; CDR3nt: TGTGCCAGTAGTAGTCAGGTGGTGGAGACCCAGTACTTC
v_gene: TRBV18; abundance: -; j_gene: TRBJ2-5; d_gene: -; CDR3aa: CASSPTLAHF; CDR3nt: TGTGCCAGCTCACCGACACTGGCCCACTTC
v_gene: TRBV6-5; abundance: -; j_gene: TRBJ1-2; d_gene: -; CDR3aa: CASSRSGHGYYGYTF; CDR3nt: TGTGCCAGCAGTCGCTCGGGACACGGGTACTATGGCTACACCTTC
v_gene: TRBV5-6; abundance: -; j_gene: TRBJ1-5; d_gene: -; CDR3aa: CASSRAGTNYQPQHF; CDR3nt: TGTGCCAGCAGCCGGGCCGGGACAAACTATCAGCCCCAGCATTTT
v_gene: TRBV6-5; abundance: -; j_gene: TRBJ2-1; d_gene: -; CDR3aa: CASSRNTIEQFF; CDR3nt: TGTGCCAGCAGTCGAAACACCATTGAGCAGTTCTTC
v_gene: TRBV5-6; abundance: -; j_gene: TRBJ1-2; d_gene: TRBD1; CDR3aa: CASSLLRDRGNYGYTF; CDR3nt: TGTGCCAGCAGCTTGCTAAGGGACAGGGGGAACTATGGCTACACCTTC
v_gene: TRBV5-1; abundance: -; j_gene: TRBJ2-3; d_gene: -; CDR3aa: CASSLEHGGDTQYF; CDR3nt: TGCGCCAGCAGCTTAGAGCACGGCGGTGATACGCAGTATTTT